Each of the 14 T cell receptor beta chains below was sequenced from the same sample in a study of blood T cells in healthy people across ages. Using a J-beta primer mix together with a sample-barcoded 5' primer, a second PCR was run for about 6 to 12 cycles. From the 5' RACE reads, TCRdb called clonotypes with MiXCR, one entry per CDR3 protein. In the table there are 1.2 million to 1.5 million distinct CDR3 sequences, almost 60% of which are singletons. The specimen was blood. Receptors were obtained from a man between 18 and 35 years old in good health.

The genes are TRBV11-2 and TRBJ2-5, with D unclear. Trimming took off 2 bases at V and 7 bases at J, with 5 bases between the two ends. The CDR3 totals 11 residues. Germline lookup yields CDR1 SGHAT and CDR2 FQNNGV. The CDR3 protein is CASSLTWTQYF. The CDR3 coding sequence is TGTGCCAGCAGCTTAACGTGGACCCAGTACTTC.

This clonotype showed up just a few times. The chain recombines TRBV6-5 with TRBJ2-1; 9 bases agree with TRBD1. Per the germline V gene, CDR1 is MNHEY and CDR2 is SVGAGI. This CDR3 contains 14 residues. Trimming removed 2 bases from V and 8 bases from J; junction bases left unmatched: 4. The DNA of the CDR3 is TGTGCCAGCAGTTACGGACAGGGGCGGGATGAGCAGTTCTTC. It translates to CASSYGQGRDEQFF.

The chain carries TRBV6-2 or TRBV6-3 and TRBJ1-5; 7 positions match TRBD1. This CDR3 has 14 residues. Germline values: CDR1 MNHEY, CDR2 SVGEGT. V lost 6 bases, J lost 6 bases, and 8 bases stayed unmatched. CDR3 amino acids: CASSRDRVGQPQHF. CDR3 coding DNA: TGTGCCAGCAGCCGCGACAGGGTTGGTCAGCCCCAGCATTTT.

V and J are TRBV13 and TRBJ2-1; 7 bases are shared with TRBD1. Unmatched junction bases numbered 8, after V lost 3 bases and J lost 9 bases. The germline V gene encodes CDR1 PRHDT and CDR2 FYEKMQ (reference sequence). The CDR3 extends over 14 amino acids. The CDR3, as DNA: TGTGCCAGCAGCTTGACGGACAGGACGGGTGAGCAGTTCTTC. It encodes CASSLTDRTGEQFF.

This clonotype was recorded a few times. The chain combines TRBV13 with TRBJ2-7, with D possibly TRBD1 on 5 matching bases. V lost 5 bases and J 7 bases, leaving 18 bases between the germline ends. CDR1 PRHDT and CDR2 FYEKMQ come from the germline V gene (reference sequence). The CDR3 totals 14 residues. For the CDR3, the DNA is TGTGCCAGCAGCCCTCAGGGAACCTTGGGGGAGCAGTACTTC. Amino acid sequence: CASSPQGTLGEQYF.

The rearrangement links TRBV5-1 to TRBJ2-5; TRBD1 matches at 7 bases. The J call may be in error: the DNA end matches TRBJ2-7 better. CDR3 length equals 17 residues. The germline V gene has CDR1 SGHRS and CDR2 YFSETQ. The DNA of the CDR3 is TGCGCCAGCAGCTTCCGCGTAGGGACAGAGAACGCCTACGAGCAGTACTTC. Translated: CASSFRVGTENAYEQYF.

The chain couples TRBV10-2 to TRBJ2-3, with a tentative D call TRBD2 (6 bases). CDR1 and CDR2 (germline): WSHSY, SAAADI. The length of the CDR3 is 15 residues. The ends were cut back, 4 bases at V and 3 bases at J, with 14 bases in the middle. The CDR3 bases are TGCGCCAGCAGTGGGGGGGAGTTCGGGACAGATACGCAGTATTTT. Encoded protein: CASSGGEFGTDTQYF.

J is TRBJ1-2 and V is TRBV29-1; D gene ambiguous. The CDR3 is made up of 13 amino acids. V dropped 4 bases and J dropped 3 bases, with 12 bases sitting between them. CDR1 and CDR2 from the germline V gene are SQVTM and ANQGSEA. CDR3 residues: CSVGEQADYGYTF. Here the CDR3 DNA reads TGCAGCGTTGGGGAGCAAGCGGACTATGGCTACACCTTC.

The chain links TRBV5-6 to TRBJ2-3, with TRBD2 matching 9 bases. J lost 11 bases, V lost 1 base, and 17 bases had no gene match. CDR3 length equals 17 residues. From germline, CDR1 is SGHDT and CDR2 YYEEEE. The DNA of the CDR3 is TGTGCCAGCAGCTTGCAACGCCAGCGGGGGGACCTGGATTGGCAGTATTTT. It encodes CASSLQRQRGDLDWQYF.

The chain is built from TRBV2 and TRBJ2-4, with TRBD1 matching over 9 bases. The CDR3 extends over 13 amino acids. V lost 8 bases to trimming and J lost 8 bases; unmatched junction nucleotides: 7. Germline CDR1 reads SNHLY; CDR2 reads FYNNEI. The CDR3 DNA follows: TGTGCCAGCTATCGGGACAGGGAAGACATTCAGTACTTC. Translating gives CASYRDREDIQYF. Drawing the rest from reference TRBV2 and TRBJ2-4, the complete variable domain is EPEVTQTPSHQVTQMGQEVILRCVPISNHLYFYWYRQILGQKVEFLVSFYNNEISEKSEIFDDQFSVERPDGSNFTLKIRSTKLEDSAMYFCASYRDREDIQYFGAGTRLSVL.

This chain connects TRBV28 to TRBJ2-1; D perhaps matches TRBD1 (5 bases). The CDR3 loop spans 14 amino acids. The germline gives CDR1 MDHEN, CDR2 SYDVKM. Trimming stripped 6 bases from V and 8 bases from J, with 17 bases between. The CDR3 loop reads CASSLEQARDEQFF. CDR3 sequence (DNA): TGTGCCAGCAGCCTAGAGCAGGCCAGGGATGAGCAGTTCTTC.

This clonotype has a handful of counts. J is TRBJ1-2 and V is TRBV7-2, with TRBD1 matching over 11 bases. This CDR3 contains 15 residues. V lost 5 bases to trimming and J lost 6 bases; unmatched junction nucleotides: 8. In germline, CDR1 is SGHTA, CDR2 FQGNSA. The CDR3 spells CASSPRTGGINGYTF. For the CDR3, the DNA is TGTGCCAGCAGCCCACGGACAGGGGGCATAAATGGCTACACCTTC.

This clonotype appeared a single time. The genes are TRBV4-1 and TRBJ1-2; TRBD1 matches 8 bases. V lost 0 bases, J lost 8 bases, and 5 bases stayed unmatched. Looked up from germline, CDR1 is MGHRA and CDR2 is YSYEKL. The CDR3 has 14 residues. This CDR3 reads CASSQDSGGRGYTF. The DNA for the CDR3 is TGCGCCAGCAGCCAAGACTCAGGGGGCCGAGGCTACACCTTC.

This clonotype was seen a handful of times. The V gene is TRBV7-8, the J gene TRBJ2-1; D unclear. Trimming took off 0 bases at V and 9 bases at J, with 12 bases between the two ends. Germline CDR1 and CDR2: SGHVS and FQNEAQ. The CDR3 spans 14 residues. CDR3 amino acids: CASSLAGTVREQFF. The CDR3 nucleotides read TGTGCCAGCAGCTTAGCGGGCACCGTCCGTGAGCAGTTCTTC.